This T cell receptor (beta chain) was identified during a study of cytomegalovirus exposure and HLA in healthy donors (dated 2017 in TCRdb). For the wider study: According to a later analysis, one platform produced both the 110 or so validation repertoires and the roughly 650 repertoires of the first cohort. The aim of the study was to test whether cataloging public T cell receptors could identify signatures of past pathogen exposure. In addition to the first cohort of 666 subjects, a separate validation cohort of around 110 different subjects was used. High-throughput TCR immunosequencing, statistical association of individual TCRs with disease status, and machine learning were combined to predict cytomegalovirus infection status.

The donors were included in the validation cohort of 130 or so subjects, a group kept apart from the roughly 690-subject first cohort. From the cysteine through the phenylalanine, the CDR3 covers 11 amino acids. Of all the DNA, just the CDR3 is kept, 33 bases in frame from base 1. Trimming takes 3 bases from V and 5 bases from J, and the germline ends sit 4 bases apart. Sequences SNHLY (CDR1) and FYNNEI (CDR2) are obtained from the germline V gene. Library preparation was by the immunoSEQ multiplex PCR assay. As for how the authors treated the data: A statistical classification framework was built for diagnosing cytomegalovirus status from the catalog of TCR beta chain sequences. The immuneACCESS repertoire file appears here via TCRdb, limited to in-frame rearrangements. These files lack a portion of the clones; in checked studies, under half of the deficit traces to unresolved V genes, and the cause of the others is not known. V and J calls and clone size are copied from that table; D and trimming were computed from the DNA. Present in this sample are some 170,000 clones, 95% to 97% of which were seen just once. The ten largest clonotypes hold 0.8% to 1% of the sample.

Regarding this clone: It has no known antigen specificity. Qualities for individual bases were not recorded, and no much larger clone is one base off.

General conclusions and limits of the study: In the study, around 150 TCR beta chains were listed as associated with cytomegalovirus. Most TCR sequences were observed very rarely across donors, whereas some public TCRs were present in many individuals. A later analysis found that TCRs clustered in the first cohort also tended to co-occur in the roughly 120 validation repertoires, with 94% of cluster scores above 0. It was suggested by the authors that the approach could potentially be generalized to other disease states and immunological phenotypes. In vitro tests confirmed that a few of the cytomegalovirus-associated TCR beta chains recognize cytomegalovirus antigens. The validation cohort had no HLA typing available for a later analysis, so co-occurrence within that cohort was assessed over all 130 or so repertoires. Cytomegalovirus status was reported to be diagnosed by the classifier with high specificity and sensitivity in both the original and validation cohorts.

Sequencing was carried out using PBMCs. In this chain, TRBV2 is recombined with TRBJ1-2; there is no confident call for the D gene. The TCR comes from a woman younger than 30 in good health and CMV-seronegative. CDR3 region: CASSDRYGYTF. Read as DNA, the sequence is TGTGCCAGCAGTGATCGGTATGGCTACACCTTC. Outside the CDR3, residues come from the reference TRBV2 and TRBJ1-2 proteins, so the full variable domain is: EPEVTQTPSHQVTQMGQEVILRCVPISNHLYFYWYRQILGQKVEFLVSFYNNEISEKSEIFDDQFSVERPDGSNFTLKIRSTKLEDSAMYFCASSDRYGYTFGSGTRLTVV.